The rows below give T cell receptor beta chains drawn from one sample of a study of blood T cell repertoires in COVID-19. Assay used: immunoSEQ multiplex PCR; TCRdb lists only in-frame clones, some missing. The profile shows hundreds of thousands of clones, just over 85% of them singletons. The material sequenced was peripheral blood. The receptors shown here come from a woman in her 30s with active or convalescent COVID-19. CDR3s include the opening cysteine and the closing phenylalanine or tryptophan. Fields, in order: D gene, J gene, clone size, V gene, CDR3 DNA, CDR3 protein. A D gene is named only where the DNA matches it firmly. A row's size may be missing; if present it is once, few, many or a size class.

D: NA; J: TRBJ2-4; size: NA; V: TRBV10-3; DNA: TGTGCCATCAGCACTAGCTTATCCGCCAAAAACATTCAGTACTTC; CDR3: CAISTSLSAKNIQYF
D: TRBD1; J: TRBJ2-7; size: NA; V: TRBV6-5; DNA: TGTGCCAGCAGTTTTGGACAGGGGGCGTTCGAGCAGTACTTC; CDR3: CASSFGQGAFEQYF
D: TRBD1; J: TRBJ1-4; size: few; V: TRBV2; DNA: TGTGCCACCCGGACAGGGGGAAACGAAAAACTGTTTTTT; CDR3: CATRTGGNEKLFF
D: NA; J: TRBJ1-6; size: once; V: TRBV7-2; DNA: TGTGCCAGCAGCTTAAGCTCCATTAATTCACCCCTCCACTTT; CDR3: CASSLSSINSPLHF
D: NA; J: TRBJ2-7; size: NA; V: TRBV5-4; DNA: TGTGCCAGCAGCTTGGCCGGGGAGACCTACGAGCAGTACTTC; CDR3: CASSLAGETYEQYF
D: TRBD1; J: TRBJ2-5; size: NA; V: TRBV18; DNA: TGTGCCAGCTCACCACGGGGACAGCCCGAGACCCAGTACTTC; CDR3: CASSPRGQPETQYF
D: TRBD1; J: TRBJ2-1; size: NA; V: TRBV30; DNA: TGTGCCTGGAGTTGGGACAGGGTAAATGAGCAGTTCTTC; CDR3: CAWSWDRVNEQFF
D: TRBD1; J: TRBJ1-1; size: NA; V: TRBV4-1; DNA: TGCGCCAGCAGCCAAGAGGGGGACAGGTGGGACACTGAAGCTTTCTTT; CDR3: CASSQEGDRWDTEAFF
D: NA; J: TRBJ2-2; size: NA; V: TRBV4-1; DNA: TGCGCCAGCAGCCGGGACTTCACAACCGGGGAGCTGTTTTTT; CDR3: CASSRDFTTGELFF
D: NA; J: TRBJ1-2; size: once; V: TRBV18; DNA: TGTGCCAGCTCACCGGCGGGTTTCGAGAATGGCTACACCTTC; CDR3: CASSPAGFENGYTF
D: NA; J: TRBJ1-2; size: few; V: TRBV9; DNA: TGTGCCAGCAGCGTAGTGGGGGCGCGGGGCTACACCTTC; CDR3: CASSVVGARGYTF
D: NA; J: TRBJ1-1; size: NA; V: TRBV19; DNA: TGTGCCAGTACATTATTAGGAGAAGGAAGAAACACTGAAGCTTTCTTT; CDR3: CASTLLGEGRNTEAFF
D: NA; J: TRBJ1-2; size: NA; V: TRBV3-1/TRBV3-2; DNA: TGTGCCAGCAGCTCCCTAACAGGAAACTATGGCTACACCTTC; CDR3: CASSSLTGNYGYTF
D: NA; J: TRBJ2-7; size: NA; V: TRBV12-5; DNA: TGTGCTAGTGGTTTGGGCTGGGGGGACGGATACGAGCAGTACTTC; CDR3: CASGLGWGDGYEQYF
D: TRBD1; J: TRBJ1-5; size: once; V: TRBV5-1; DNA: TGCGCCAGCAGCTTGGTAGGGGGCGCGCCCCAGCATTTT; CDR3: CASSLVGGAPQHF
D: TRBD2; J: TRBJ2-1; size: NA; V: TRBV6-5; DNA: TGTGCCAGCAGTTCCTGGACTAGCGGGGGTCACAATGAGCAGTTCTTC; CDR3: CASSSWTSGGHNEQFF
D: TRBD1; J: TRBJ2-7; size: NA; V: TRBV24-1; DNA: TGTGCCACCAGTGATCGGGAAACCGGGACAGGGATCCTAGACGAGCAGTACTTC; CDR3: CATSDRETGTGILDEQYF
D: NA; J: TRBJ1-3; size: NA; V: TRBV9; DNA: TGTGCCAGCAGCGCGGACTATGCTGGAAACACCATATATTTT; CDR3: CASSADYAGNTIYF
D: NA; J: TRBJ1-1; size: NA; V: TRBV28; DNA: TGTGCCAGCATTAGGAGTTTAGGTAGCCGGACTGAAGCTTTCTTT; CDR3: CASIRSLGSRTEAFF
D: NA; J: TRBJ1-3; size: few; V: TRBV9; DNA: TGTGCCAGCAGCGTATCCCCCGGCTCTGGAAACACCATATATTTT; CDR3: CASSVSPGSGNTIYF
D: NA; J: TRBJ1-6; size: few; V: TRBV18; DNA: TGTGCCAGCTCTCAGACAGAAAATTCACCCCTCCACTTT; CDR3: CASSQTENSPLHF
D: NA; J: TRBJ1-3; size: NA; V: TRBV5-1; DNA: TGCGCCAGCAGCCCCGGACATGTCGCTGGAAACACCATATATTTT; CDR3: CASSPGHVAGNTIYF
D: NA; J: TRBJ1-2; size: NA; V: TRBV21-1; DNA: TGTGCCAGCAGCAAATGCCCGGGCTATGGCTACACCTTC; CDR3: CASSKCPGYGYTF
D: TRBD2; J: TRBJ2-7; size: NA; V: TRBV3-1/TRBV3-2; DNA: TGTGCCAGCAGGAAAGGTTTAGCGGGAGGTCTGAACGAGCAGTACTTC; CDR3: CASRKGLAGGLNEQYF
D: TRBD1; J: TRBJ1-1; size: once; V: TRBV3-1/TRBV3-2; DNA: TGTGCCAGCAGCCCAGGACAGGTCAACACTGAAGCTTTCTTT; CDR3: CASSPGQVNTEAFF
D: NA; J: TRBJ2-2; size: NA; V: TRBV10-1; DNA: TGCGCCACCACGGACAGCAACACCGGGGAGCTGTTTTTT; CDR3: CATTDSNTGELFF
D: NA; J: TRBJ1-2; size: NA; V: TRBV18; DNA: TGTGCCAGCTCACCAGCGTCAGGTTCCTATGGCTACACCTTC; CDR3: CASSPASGSYGYTF
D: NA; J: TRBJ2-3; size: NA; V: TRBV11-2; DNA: TGTGCCAGCAGCTTAATCAACGGGGAGGTTACAGATACGCAGTATTTT; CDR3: CASSLINGEVTDTQYF
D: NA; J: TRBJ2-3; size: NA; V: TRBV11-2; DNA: TGTGCCAGCAGCTTATCGGAGGGGACTGTCACAGATACGCAGTATTTT; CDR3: CASSLSEGTVTDTQYF
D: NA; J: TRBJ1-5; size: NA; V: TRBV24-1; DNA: TGTGCCACCAGTGATCTCGGGACTGCGGCGAATCAGCCCCAGCATTTT; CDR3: CATSDLGTAANQPQHF
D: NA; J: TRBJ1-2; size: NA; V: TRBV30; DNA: TGTGCCTGGGTATGGGCCTATGGCTACACCTTC; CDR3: CAWVWAYGYTF